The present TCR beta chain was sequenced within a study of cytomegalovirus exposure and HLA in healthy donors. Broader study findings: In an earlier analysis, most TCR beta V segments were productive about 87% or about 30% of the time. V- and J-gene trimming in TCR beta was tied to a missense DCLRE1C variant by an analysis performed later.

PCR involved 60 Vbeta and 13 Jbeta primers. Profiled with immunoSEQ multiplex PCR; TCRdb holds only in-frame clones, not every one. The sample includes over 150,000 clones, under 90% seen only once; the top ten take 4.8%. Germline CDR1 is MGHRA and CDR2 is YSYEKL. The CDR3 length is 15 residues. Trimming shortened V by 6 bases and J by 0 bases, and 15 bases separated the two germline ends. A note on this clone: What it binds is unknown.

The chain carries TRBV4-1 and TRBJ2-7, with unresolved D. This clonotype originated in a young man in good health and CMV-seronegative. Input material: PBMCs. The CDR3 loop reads CASRFSTGFSYEQYF. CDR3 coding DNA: TGCGCCAGCAGATTTTCCACCGGGTTCTCCTACGAGCAGTACTTC.